This T cell receptor (beta chain) stems from a study of T cells after yellow fever vaccination. Using its own MiXCR run on the 5' RACE reads, TCRdb lists one record per CDR3 protein. The data contain hundreds of thousands of distinct CDR3 sequences, approximately 16% of them singletons. From germline, CDR1 is SGDLS and CDR2 YYNGEE. The germline V and J ends were trimmed by 6 bases and 0 bases, with 15 bases remaining between them. This CDR3 contains 16 residues. Study-wide results and limits: Although most clonotypes did not, a small share appeared in both CD4 and CD8 compartments. FACS-sorted repertoires could harbor abundant contaminating bulk-population clonotypes. Primary-vaccination clones mostly resurfaced post-booster (less than 98% CD4, approximately 90% CD8).

This clonotype was observed a handful of times. Its antigen is currently unknown. The specimen was PBMCs, collected about 5 days after the first yellow fever vaccination. The sequence derives from a man aged 18 to 30 who received the YFV17D yellow fever vaccine. The chain uses TRBV9 and TRBJ2-2; D might be TRBD2 (6 bases). CDR3 coding DNA: TGTGCCAGCACCCCTCGAGGAGGGACGAACACCGGGGAGCTGTTTTTT. This sequence encodes CASTPRGGTNTGELFF.